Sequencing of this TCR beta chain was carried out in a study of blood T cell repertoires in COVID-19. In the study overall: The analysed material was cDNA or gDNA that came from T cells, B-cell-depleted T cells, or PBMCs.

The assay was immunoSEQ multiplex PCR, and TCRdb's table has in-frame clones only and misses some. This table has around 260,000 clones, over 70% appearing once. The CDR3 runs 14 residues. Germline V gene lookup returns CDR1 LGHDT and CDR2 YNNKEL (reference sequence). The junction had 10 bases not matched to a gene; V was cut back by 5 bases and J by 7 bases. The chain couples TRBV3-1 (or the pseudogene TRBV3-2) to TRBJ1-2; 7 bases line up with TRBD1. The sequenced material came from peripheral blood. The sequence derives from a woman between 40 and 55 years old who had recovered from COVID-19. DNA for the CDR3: TGTGCCAGCAGCTTTCCGAACAGGGGTAGTGGCTACACCTTC. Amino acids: CASSFPNRGSGYTF.